What follows are 26 T cell receptor beta chains derived from one specimen sequenced in a study of metastatic and nonmetastatic thyroid tumors. Ahead of thyroid surgery, no patient had received treatment of any kind. TCRdb reanalyzed the PCR reads via MiXCR. Of roughly 63,000 clones listed, around 15% are singletons. Sequencing was performed on blood. Source of these receptors: a male donor with papillary thyroid cancer or a benign thyroid nodule (not recorded which). Some clones in this sample may be carry-over from other donors' samples.

At least ten counts were recorded for this clone. Additional DNA sequences in this sample encode the identical CDR3. This chain links TRBV5-1 with TRBJ1-4, with D possibly being TRBD1 (6 bases). V was pared by 7 bases and J by 8 bases, with 15 bases between. The germline gives CDR1 SGHRS, CDR2 YFSETQ. The CDR3 spans 13 residues. Here the CDR3 DNA reads TGCGCCAGCGGCCGGGACACCGACGAAAAACTGTTTTTT. Its protein is CASGRDTDEKLFF.

This clone appeared a few times. The genes are TRBV6-1 and TRBJ2-7; D perhaps matches TRBD1 (6 bases). CDR1 MNHNS and CDR2 SASEGT come from the germline V gene. This CDR3 spans 14 amino acids. CDR3 coding DNA: TGTGCCAGCAGTGATCGAGGGACAACCTACGATCAGTACGTC. Amino acids: CASSDRGTTYDQYV.

This clone was counted many times. DNA of the CDR3: TGTGCCAGCAGCCCATCCCTCTTTGTGGGAGCTAGCAATCAGCCCCAGCATTTT. It specifies CASSPSLFVGASNQPQHF. The J gene is TRBJ1-5, the V gene TRBV6-5; D unresolved. The CDR3 has 18 amino acids. Trimming took 6 bases from V and 0 from J, leaving 21 bases between them. CDR1 MNHEY and CDR2 SVGAGI come from the germline V gene.

This clone was detected ten times or more. The rearrangement joins TRBV7-6 to TRBJ1-3, with D possibly being TRBD1 (6 bases). Trimming pared 4 bases from V and 1 base from J, leaving 11 bases between. Germline V gene data show CDR1 as SGHVS and CDR2 as FNYEAQ. The CDR3 runs 15 residues. Here the CDR3 DNA reads TGTGCCAGCAGCTCCACAGGGAGGTCTGGAAACACCATATATTTT. Its translation: CASSSTGRSGNTIYF. Combining the CDR3 with reference TRBV7-6 and TRBJ1-3 gives the whole variable domain GAGVSQSPRYKVTKRGQDVALRCDPISGHVSLYWYRQALGQGPEFLTYFNYEAQQDKSGLPNDRFSAERPEGSISTLTIQRTEQRDSAMYRCASSSTGRSGNTIYFGEGSWLTVV.

Ten or more counts support this clone. The chain combines TRBV4-3 with TRBJ2-2, with 12 bases that match TRBD1. The CDR3 length is 16 residues. CDR1 is LGHNA, CDR2 YSLEER, per germline. The V gene end was trimmed by 4 bases and the J gene end by 5 bases; junction bases not matched to a gene: 5. The CDR3 loop is CASSPGQGASTGELFF. The CDR3 DNA follows: TGCGCCAGCAGCCCGGGACAGGGGGCGAGTACCGGGGAGCTGTTTTTT.

This clone occurred many times. V is TRBV29-1 and J is TRBJ2-5; no definite D call. CDR1 and CDR2 (germline): SQVTM, ANQGSEA. The CDR3 has 13 amino acids. V was pared by 5 bases and J by 2 bases, with 12 bases between. The chain's CDR3 is CSVHPSGQETQYF. The CDR3 bases are TGCAGCGTTCATCCCTCTGGGCAAGAGACCCAGTACTTC.

This clone was seen repeatedly, ten times or more. The chain carries TRBV7-9 and TRBJ1-1; D is ambiguous. CDR3 size: 11 residues. Germline values: CDR1 SEHNR, CDR2 FQNEAQ (reference sequence). The V end lost 5 bases, the J end lost 11 bases, and 12 bases lay between the germline ends. DNA for the CDR3: TGTGCCAGCAGCCCTAGACCGGGGGCTTTCTTT. Translation gives CASSPRPGAFF.

The V call is TRBV7-3, the J call TRBJ2-3, with 8 bases aligning to TRBD2. Germline CDR1 SGHTA, CDR2 FQGTGA. V dropped 5 bases and J dropped 2; count of bases not matched to a gene: 9. The CDR3 totals 16 residues. In DNA, the CDR3 is TGTGCCAGCAGCCCCGGCCCTAGCGGGCACACAGATACGCAGTATTTT. It yields the protein CASSPGPSGHTDTQYF.

The rearrangement joins TRBV6-1 to TRBJ1-5, with TRBD1 matching 8 bases. The V gene end was trimmed by 6 bases and the J gene end by 4 bases; junction bases not matched to a gene: 11. The CDR3 is 16 amino acids. Germline V gene sequence: CDR1 MNHNS, CDR2 SASEGT. The CDR3 reads CASSDRGLICNQPQHF. In DNA form, the CDR3 reads TGTGCCAGCAGCGACAGGGGCCTTATATGTAATCAGCCCCAGCATTTT.

This clone was counted between two and nine times. This may stem from a read error, because a much larger clone lies one nucleotide away. This chain uses TRBV7-2 with TRBJ2-1, with no clear D. This CDR3 has 13 residues. The germline CDR1 and CDR2 sequences are SGHTA and FQGNSA. The CDR3 DNA sequence: TGTGCCAGCAGCTTAGTCGGGCCACGTGAGCAGCTCTTC. It is translated as CASSLVGPREQLF.

This clone appeared many times. The chain combines TRBV29-1 with TRBJ1-2; D call uncertain. V lost 7 bases and J lost 5, with 20 bases in between. Per the germline V gene, CDR1 is SQVTM and CDR2 is ANQGSEA. There are 14 residues in the CDR3. CDR3 loop: CSALRREGGYGYTF. CDR3 nucleotides: TGCAGCGCCCTCCGGAGGGAGGGAGGATATGGCTACACCTTC.

Points on this clone: This may come from a read error, since a much larger clone is one base off. The chain combines TRBV3-1 with TRBJ2-2; D not certain. The CDR3 runs 12 residues. The V gene's germline CDR1 is LGHDT and CDR2 YNNKEL (reference sequence). The V end was cut by 7 bases, the J end by 2 bases, with 5 bases between. The CDR3 bases are TGTGCCAGCATCCCTAACACCGGGGAGCTGTTTTTT. Its protein is CASIPNTGELFF.

The CDR3 bases are TGCAGTGCTAGAGCCTCCCGTGGGGCGGGAGCGGAGACCTACGAGCAGTACGTC. This encodes CSARASRGAGAETYEQYV. The chain has TRBV20-1 and TRBJ2-7; 7 bases agree with TRBD2. Germline V lookup: CDR1 DFQATT, CDR2 SNEGSKA (reference sequence). This CDR3 has 18 amino acids. V shed 1 base, J shed 2 bases, and the junction held 17 bases outside the gene matches.

V gene TRBV5-1 combines with J gene TRBJ2-3, with D perhaps matching TRBD2 (6 bases). Trimming left V 4 bases short and J 0 bases short, with 9 bases between. Germline V gene data show CDR1 as SGHRS and CDR2 as YFSETQ. The CDR3 totals 14 residues. The CDR3 here is CASSRGTSTDTQYF. As DNA, the CDR3 is TGCGCCAGCAGCCGGGGGACTAGCACAGATACGCAGTATTTT.

This clone showed up many times. The chain carries TRBV27 and TRBJ2-7, with 9 bases fitting TRBD1. The CDR3 extends over 15 amino acids. Germline V gene data show CDR1 as MNHEY and CDR2 as SMNVEV (reference sequence). The J segment lost 4 bases and the V segment lost 8 bases, leaving 12 bases of the junction unmatched. CDR3 nucleotides: TGTGCCAGCGGGAGACCCGGGACAGGGCCTTACGAGCAGTACTTC. This codes for CASGRPGTGPYEQYF.

This clone showed up just once. A much bigger clone sits one base away, suggesting this may be a read error. The chain combines TRBV11-1 with TRBJ1-1; TRBD1 agrees at 7 bases. The CDR3 is 15 residues long. CDR1 and CDR2 (germline): SGHAT, FQDESV (reference sequence). V shed 5 bases and J 9 bases; nucleotides not matched to a gene: 15. The CDR3 nucleotides are TGTGCCAGCAGCCAGGGGTCGGCACAGGGGTTACAAGCTTTCTTT. Protein: CASSQGSAQGLQAFF. The full variable domain, rest sourced from reference TRBV11-1 and TRBJ1-1, is EAEVAQSPRYKITEKSQAVAFWCDPISGHATLYWYRQILGQGPELLVQFQDESVVDDSQLPKDRFSAERLKGVDSTLKIQPAELGDSAMYLCASSQGSAQGLQAFFGQGTRLTVV.

Ten or more counts support this clone. The chain carries TRBV5-6 and TRBJ1-1; D unclear. Trimming pared 3 bases from V and 1 base from J, leaving 13 bases between. The CDR3 contains 15 residues. The germline V gene encodes CDR1 SGHDT and CDR2 YYEEEE. The CDR3 sequence: CASSWAGPTNTEAFF. The CDR3, as DNA: TGTGCCAGCAGCTGGGCCGGACCCACGAACACTGAAGCTTTCTTT.

This clone was recorded at least ten times. V is TRBV9 and J is TRBJ2-1, with 8 bases aligning to TRBD2. Germline V gene data show CDR1 as SGDLS and CDR2 as YYNGEE. The CDR3 is made up of 13 amino acids. Germline trimming cut 3 bases from V and 5 bases from J; bases unmatched to any gene: 1. The CDR3 loop is CASSAAGDNEQFF. The DNA for the CDR3 is TGTGCCAGCAGCGCAGCGGGAGACAATGAGCAGTTCTTC.

This clone was seen a handful of times. A read error may produce the germline difference seen at one junction end. This chain uses TRBV12-3 or TRBV12-4 with TRBJ2-1, with 8 bases that match TRBD2. The CDR3 has 18 residues. CDR3: CASSFSSGSLGSYNEHFF. Here the CDR3 DNA reads TGTGCCAGCAGTTTCTCTAGCGGGTCCCTCGGCTCCTACAATGAGCATTTCTTC.

This clone was detected ten times or more. The DNA of the CDR3 is TGTGCCAGCAGCCCCCCGAGCTCTGGGGCCAACGTCCTGACTTTC. Translation gives CASSPPSSGANVLTF. This chain connects TRBV7-2 to TRBJ2-6; no firm D call. The CDR3 is 15 residues long. Germline CDR1 and CDR2: SGHTA and FQGNSA. The V end lost 5 bases, the J end lost 0 bases, and 8 bases lay between the germline ends.

This clone was seen many times. V gene TRBV4-2 combines with J gene TRBJ1-1; no definite D call. Trimming cost V 1 base and J 3 bases, with 6 bases left between them. The CDR3 consists of 13 residues. Germline V lookup: CDR1 LGHNA, CDR2 YNFKEQ. The CDR3 here is CASSQVGDTEAFF. CDR3 sequence (DNA): TGTGCCAGCAGCCAAGTAGGAGACACTGAAGCTTTCTTT.

The table lists this clone with many counts. This chain joins TRBV11-2 and TRBJ2-2, with 15 bases aligning to TRBD2. The junction had 9 bases not matched to a gene; V was cut back by 4 bases and J by 9 bases. Looked up from germline, CDR1 is SGHAT and CDR2 is FQNNGV. CDR3 size: 17 residues. CDR3: CASSSPGLAGGTRELFF. For the CDR3, the DNA is TGTGCCAGCAGCTCGCCGGGACTAGCGGGAGGAACCAGGGAGCTGTTTTTT.

This clone was picked up many times. The genes are TRBV9 and TRBJ2-6, with 8 bases lining up with TRBD1. This CDR3 has 16 amino acids. V lost 5 bases to trimming and J lost 2 bases; unmatched junction nucleotides: 6. Germline CDR1 SGDLS, CDR2 YYNGEE. The CDR3 loop reads CASRPGTGTGANVLTF. For the CDR3, the DNA is TGTGCCAGCAGACCCGGGACAGGCACTGGGGCCAACGTCCTGACTTTC.

Notes on this clone: A much larger clonotype is one base distant, so this may be a read error. V and J are TRBV9 and TRBJ1-6; unclear D gene. V shed 0 bases and J shed 18 bases, with 22 bases lying between them. Germline V gene data show CDR1 as SGDLS and CDR2 as YYNGEE. The CDR3 length is 15 residues. The DNA of the CDR3 is TGTGCCAGCAGCGTAGCGCGGGAGGGTAATTCACACCCCCACTTT. Its translation is CASSVAREGNSHPHF.

This clone was counted at least ten times. This chain uses TRBV5-1 with TRBJ1-2; 8 positions agree with TRBD1. Germline V gene data show CDR1 as SGHRS and CDR2 as YFSETQ. This CDR3 has 12 residues. V shed 9 bases and J 8 bases; nucleotides not matched to a gene: 9. CDR3 nucleotide sequence: TGCGCCAACGTTGACAGGGGTTACGGCTACACCTTC. It codes for CANVDRGYGYTF.

About this clone itself: A read error is possible here, since a much larger clone lies one base away. V is TRBV9 and J is TRBJ2-3; maybe TRBD2 (5 bases). The CDR3 is 17 amino acids. CDR1 SGDLS and CDR2 YYNGEE come from the germline V gene. The ends were cut back, 2 bases at V and 0 bases at J, with 16 bases in the middle. The CDR3 DNA reads TGTGCCAGCAGCGTGGGAGCGCGGGTGGGTAGCACAGATACGCAGTATTTT. Its translation: CASSVGARVGSTDTQYF.